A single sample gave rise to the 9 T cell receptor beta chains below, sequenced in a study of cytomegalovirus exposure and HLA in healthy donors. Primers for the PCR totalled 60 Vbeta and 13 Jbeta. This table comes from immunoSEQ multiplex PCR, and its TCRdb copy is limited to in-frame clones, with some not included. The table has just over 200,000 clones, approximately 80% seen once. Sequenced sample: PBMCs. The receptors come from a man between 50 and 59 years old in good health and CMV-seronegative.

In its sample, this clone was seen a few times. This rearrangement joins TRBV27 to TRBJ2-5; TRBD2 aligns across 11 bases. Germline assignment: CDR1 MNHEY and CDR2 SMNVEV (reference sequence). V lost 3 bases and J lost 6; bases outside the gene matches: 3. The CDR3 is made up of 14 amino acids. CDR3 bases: TGTGCCAGCAGTTTGACTAGCGGGACAAAGACCCAGTACTTC. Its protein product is CASSLTSGTKTQYF.

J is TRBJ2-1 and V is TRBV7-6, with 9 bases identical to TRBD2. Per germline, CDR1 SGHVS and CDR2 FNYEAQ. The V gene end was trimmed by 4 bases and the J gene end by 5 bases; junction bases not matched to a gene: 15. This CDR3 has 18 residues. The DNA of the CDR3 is TGTGCCAGCAGCTCAACCGCCCCATCTAGCGGGGCCGACAATGAGCAGTTCTTC. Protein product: CASSSTAPSSGADNEQFF.

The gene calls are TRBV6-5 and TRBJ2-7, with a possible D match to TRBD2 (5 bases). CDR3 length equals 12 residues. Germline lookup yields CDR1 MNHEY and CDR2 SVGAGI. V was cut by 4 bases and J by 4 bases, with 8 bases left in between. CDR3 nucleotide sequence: TGTGCCAGCAGTTCACTAGTGTACGAGCAGTACTTC. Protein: CASSSLVYEQYF.

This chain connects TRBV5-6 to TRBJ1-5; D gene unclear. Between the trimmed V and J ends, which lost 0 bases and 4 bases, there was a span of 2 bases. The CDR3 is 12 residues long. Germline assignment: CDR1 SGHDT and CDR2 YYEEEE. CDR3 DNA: TGTGCCAGCAGCTTGGCAAATCAGCCCCAGCATTTT. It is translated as CASSLANQPQHF.

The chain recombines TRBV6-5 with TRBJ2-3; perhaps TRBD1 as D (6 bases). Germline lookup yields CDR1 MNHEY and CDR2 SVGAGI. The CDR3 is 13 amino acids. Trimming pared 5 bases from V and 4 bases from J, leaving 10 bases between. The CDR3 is CASSEAGADTQYF. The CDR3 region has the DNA TGTGCCAGCAGTGAGGCAGGGGCAGATACGCAGTATTTT.

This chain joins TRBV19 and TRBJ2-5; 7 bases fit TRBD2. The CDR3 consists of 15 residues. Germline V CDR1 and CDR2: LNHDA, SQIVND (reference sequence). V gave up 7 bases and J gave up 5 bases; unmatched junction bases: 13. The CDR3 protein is CASTPRGEGGETQYF. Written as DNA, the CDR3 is TGTGCCAGTACCCCCCGCGGGGAGGGTGGGGAGACCCAGTACTTC.

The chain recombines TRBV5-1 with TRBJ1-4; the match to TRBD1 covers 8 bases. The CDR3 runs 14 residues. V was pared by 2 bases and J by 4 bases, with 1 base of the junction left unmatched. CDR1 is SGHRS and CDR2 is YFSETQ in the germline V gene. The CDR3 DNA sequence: TGCGCCAGCAGCTTCGGACAGGGTAATGAAAAACTGTTTTTT. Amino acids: CASSFGQGNEKLFF.

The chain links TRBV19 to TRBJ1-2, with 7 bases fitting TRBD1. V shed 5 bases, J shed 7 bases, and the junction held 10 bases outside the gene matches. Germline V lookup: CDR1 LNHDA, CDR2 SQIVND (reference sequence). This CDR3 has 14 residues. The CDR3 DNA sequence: TGTGCCAGTAGTCCAGGACAGGCCGCGGCTGGCTACACCTTC. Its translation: CASSPGQAAAGYTF.

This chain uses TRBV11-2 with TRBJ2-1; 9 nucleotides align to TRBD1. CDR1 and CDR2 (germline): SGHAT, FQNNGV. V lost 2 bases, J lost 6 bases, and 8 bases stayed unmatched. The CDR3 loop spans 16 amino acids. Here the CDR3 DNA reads TGTGCCAGCAGCTTACGGACAGGGGCCCAAGGCAATGAGCAGTTCTTC. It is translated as CASSLRTGAQGNEQFF.